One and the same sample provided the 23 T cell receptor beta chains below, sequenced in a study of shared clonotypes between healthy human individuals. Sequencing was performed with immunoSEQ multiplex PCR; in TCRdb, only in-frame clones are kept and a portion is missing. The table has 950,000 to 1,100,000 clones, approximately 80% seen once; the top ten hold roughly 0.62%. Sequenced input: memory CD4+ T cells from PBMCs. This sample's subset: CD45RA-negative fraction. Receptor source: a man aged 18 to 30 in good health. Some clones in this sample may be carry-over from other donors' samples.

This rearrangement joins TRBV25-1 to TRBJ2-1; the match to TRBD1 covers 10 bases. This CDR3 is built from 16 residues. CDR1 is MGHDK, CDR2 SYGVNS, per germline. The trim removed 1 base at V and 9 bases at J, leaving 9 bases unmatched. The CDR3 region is CASSELGTGAAGEQFF. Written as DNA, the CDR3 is TGTGCCAGCAGTGAATTAGGGACAGGGGCGGCAGGTGAGCAGTTCTTC.

CDR3 residues: CASSSGLSAQHF. CDR3 in DNA: TGTGCCAGCAGCTCTGGGCTGTCGGCCCAGCATTTT. J is TRBJ1-5 and V is TRBV11-2; no reliable D call. Looked up from germline, CDR1 is SGHAT and CDR2 is FQNNGV. The V end lost 4 bases, the J end lost 11 bases, and 12 bases lay between the germline ends. This CDR3 contains 12 residues.

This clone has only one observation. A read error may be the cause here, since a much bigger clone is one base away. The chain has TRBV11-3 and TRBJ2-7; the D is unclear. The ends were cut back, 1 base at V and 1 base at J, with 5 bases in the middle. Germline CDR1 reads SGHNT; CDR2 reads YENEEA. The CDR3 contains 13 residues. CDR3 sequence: CASSLGTSYEQYF. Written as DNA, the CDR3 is TGTGCCAGCAGCTTAGGCACTTCCTACGAGCAGTACTTC.

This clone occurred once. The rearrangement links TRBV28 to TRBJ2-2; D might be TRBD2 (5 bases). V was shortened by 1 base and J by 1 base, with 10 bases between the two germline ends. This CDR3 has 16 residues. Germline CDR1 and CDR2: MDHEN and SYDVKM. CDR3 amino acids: CASSLSPGVNTGELFF. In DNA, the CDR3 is TGTGCCAGCAGTTTATCCCCCGGGGTGAACACCGGGGAGCTGTTTTTT.

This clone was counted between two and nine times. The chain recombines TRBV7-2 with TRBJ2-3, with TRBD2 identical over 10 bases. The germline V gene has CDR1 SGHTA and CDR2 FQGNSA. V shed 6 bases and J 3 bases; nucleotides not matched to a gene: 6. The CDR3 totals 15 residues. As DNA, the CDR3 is TGTGCCAGCAGGGCTGGGACTAGCGTTACAGATACGCAGTATTTT. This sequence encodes CASRAGTSVTDTQYF. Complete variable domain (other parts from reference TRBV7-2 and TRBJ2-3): GAGVSQSPSNKVTEKGKDVELRCDPISGHTALYWYRQSLGQGLEFLIYFQGNSAPDKSGLPSDRFSAERTGGSVSTLTIQRTQQEDSAVYLCASRAGTSVTDTQYFGPGTRLTVL.

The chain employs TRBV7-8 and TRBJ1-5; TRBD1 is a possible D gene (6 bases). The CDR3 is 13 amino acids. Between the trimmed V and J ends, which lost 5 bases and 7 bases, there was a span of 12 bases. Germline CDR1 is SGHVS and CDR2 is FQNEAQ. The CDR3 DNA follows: TGTGCCAGCAGCGCTAACAGGGACCAGCCCCAGCATTTT. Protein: CASSANRDQPQHF.

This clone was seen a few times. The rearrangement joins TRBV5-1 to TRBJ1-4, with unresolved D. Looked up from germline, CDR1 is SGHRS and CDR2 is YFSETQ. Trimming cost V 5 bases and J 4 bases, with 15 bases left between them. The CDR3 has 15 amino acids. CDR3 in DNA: TGCGCCAGCAGGGACCCGGACGCAATTAATGAAAAACTGTTTTTT. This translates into CASRDPDAINEKLFF.

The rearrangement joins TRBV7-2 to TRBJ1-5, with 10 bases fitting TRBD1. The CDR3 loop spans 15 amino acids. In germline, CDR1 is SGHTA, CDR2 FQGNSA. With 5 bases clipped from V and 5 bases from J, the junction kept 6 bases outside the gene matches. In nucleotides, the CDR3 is TGTGCCAGCAGCCAGACGGACAGGGGGTATCAGCCCCAGCATTTT. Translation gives CASSQTDRGYQPQHF.

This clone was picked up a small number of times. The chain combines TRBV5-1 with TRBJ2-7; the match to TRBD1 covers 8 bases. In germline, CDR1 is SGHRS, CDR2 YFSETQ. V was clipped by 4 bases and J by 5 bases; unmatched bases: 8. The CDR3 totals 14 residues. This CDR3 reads CASSPWTGRNEQYF. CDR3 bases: TGCGCCAGCAGCCCCTGGACAGGGAGAAACGAGCAGTACTTC.

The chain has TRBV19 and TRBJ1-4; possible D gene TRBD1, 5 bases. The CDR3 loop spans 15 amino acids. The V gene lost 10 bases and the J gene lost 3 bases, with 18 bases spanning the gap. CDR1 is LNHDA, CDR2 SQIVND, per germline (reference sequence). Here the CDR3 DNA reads TGTGCCACCTCTAAACGCCGGGGCCCTAATGAAAAACTGTTTTTT. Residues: CATSKRRGPNEKLFF.

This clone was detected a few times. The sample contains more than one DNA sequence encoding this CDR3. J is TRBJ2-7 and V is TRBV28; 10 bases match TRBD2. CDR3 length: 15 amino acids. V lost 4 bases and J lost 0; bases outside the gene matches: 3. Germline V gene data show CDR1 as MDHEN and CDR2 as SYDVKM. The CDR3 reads CASSSPSGSSYEQYF. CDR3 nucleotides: TGTGCCAGCAGTTCCCCTAGCGGGAGCTCCTACGAGCAGTACTTC. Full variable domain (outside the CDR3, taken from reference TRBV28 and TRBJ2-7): DVKVTQSSRYLVKRTGEKVFLECVQDMDHENMFWYRQDPGLGLRLIYFSYDVKMKEKGDIPEGYSVSREKKERFSLILESASTNQTSMYLCASSSPSGSSYEQYFGPGTRLTVT.

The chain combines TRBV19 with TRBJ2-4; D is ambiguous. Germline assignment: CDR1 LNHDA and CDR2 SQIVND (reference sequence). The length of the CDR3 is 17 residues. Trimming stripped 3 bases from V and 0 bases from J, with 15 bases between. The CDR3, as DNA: TGTGCCAGTAGTATTGCTGATCGGAGACTAGCCAAAAACATTCAGTACTTC. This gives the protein CASSIADRRLAKNIQYF. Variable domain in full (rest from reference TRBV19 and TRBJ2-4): DGGITQSPKYLFRKEGQNVTLSCEQNLNHDAMYWYRQDPGQGLRLIYYSQIVNDFQKGDIAEGYSVSREKKESFPLTVTSAQKNPTAFYLCASSIADRRLAKNIQYFGAGTRLSVL.

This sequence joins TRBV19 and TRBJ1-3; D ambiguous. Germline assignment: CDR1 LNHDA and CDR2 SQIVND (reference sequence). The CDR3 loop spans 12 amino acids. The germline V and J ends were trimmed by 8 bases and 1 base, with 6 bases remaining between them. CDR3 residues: CASCGSGNTIYF. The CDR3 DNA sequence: TGTGCCAGTTGCGGTTCTGGAAACACCATATATTTT. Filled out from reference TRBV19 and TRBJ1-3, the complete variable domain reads DGGITQSPKYLFRKEGQNVTLSCEQNLNHDAMYWYRQDPGQGLRLIYYSQIVNDFQKGDIAEGYSVSREKKESFPLTVTSAQKNPTAFYLCASCGSGNTIYFGEGSWLTVV.

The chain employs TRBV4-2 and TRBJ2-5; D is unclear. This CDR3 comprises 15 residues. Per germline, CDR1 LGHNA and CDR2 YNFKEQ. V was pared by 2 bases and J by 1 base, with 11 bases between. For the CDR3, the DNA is TGTGCCAGCAGCCAAATGTGGGGAAGCCAAGAGACCCAGTACTTC. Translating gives CASSQMWGSQETQYF.

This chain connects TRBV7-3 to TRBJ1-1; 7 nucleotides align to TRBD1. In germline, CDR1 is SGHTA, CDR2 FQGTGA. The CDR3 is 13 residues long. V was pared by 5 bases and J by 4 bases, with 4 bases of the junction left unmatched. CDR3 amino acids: CASSARQGTEAFF. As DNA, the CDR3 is TGTGCCAGCAGCGCCCGACAGGGCACTGAAGCTTTCTTT.

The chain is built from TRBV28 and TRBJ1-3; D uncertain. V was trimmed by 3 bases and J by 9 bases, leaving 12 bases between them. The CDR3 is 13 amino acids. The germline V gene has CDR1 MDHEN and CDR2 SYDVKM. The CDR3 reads CASSFRHWGTIYF. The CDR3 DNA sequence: TGTGCCAGCAGTTTCCGTCACTGGGGCACCATATATTTT.

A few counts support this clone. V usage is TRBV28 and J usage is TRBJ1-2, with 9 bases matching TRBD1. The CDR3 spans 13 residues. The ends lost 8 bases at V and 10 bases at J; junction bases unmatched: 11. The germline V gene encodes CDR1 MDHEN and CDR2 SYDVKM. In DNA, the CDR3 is TGTGCCAGCGTGGGGGACAGGGCCTCCCCCTACACCTTC. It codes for CASVGDRASPYTF.

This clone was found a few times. CDR3 sequence (DNA): TGTGCCAGCAGCCGTCCGGGACTAGCGGGAGCCCCACAGACAGATACGCAGTATTTT. It specifies CASSRPGLAGAPQTDTQYF. The genes are TRBV7-2 and TRBJ2-3; the match to TRBD2 covers 14 bases. Germline V gives CDR1 SGHTA, CDR2 FQGNSA. CDR3 length equals 19 residues. V was pared by 5 bases and J by 3 bases, with 13 bases of the junction left unmatched.

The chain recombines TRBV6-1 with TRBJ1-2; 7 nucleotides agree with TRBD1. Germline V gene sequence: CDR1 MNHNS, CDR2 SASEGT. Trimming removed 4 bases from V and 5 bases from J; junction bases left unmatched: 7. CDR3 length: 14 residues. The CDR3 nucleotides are TGTGCCAGCAGTGCCCCGGGACAGAGTTATGGCTACACCTTC. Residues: CASSAPGQSYGYTF.

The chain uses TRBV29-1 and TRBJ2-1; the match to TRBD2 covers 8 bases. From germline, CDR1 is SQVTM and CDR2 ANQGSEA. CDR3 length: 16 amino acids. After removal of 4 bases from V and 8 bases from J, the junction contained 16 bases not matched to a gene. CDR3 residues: CSVALTRLALTHEQFF. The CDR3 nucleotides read TGCAGCGTTGCCCTGACTCGACTAGCGCTAACTCATGAGCAGTTCTTC.

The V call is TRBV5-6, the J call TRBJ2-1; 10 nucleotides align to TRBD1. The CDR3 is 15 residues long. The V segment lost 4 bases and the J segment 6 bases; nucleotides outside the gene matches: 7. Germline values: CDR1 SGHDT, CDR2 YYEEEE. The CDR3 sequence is CASSGGTGVSNEQFF. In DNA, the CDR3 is TGTGCCAGCAGCGGGGGGACAGGGGTTTCCAATGAGCAGTTCTTC.

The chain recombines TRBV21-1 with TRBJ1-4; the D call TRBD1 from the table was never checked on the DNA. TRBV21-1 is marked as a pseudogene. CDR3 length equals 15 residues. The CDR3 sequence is CASSIVYRGNEKLFF. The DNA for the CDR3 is TGTGCCAGCAGCATCGTTTACAGGGGGAATGAAAAACTGTTTTTT.

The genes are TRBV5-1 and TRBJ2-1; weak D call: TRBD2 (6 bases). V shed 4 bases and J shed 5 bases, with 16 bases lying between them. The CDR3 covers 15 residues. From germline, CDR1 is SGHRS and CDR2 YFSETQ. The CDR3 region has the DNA TGCGCCAGCAGCCGACCGGGACTCTTCGACAATGAGCAGTTCTTC. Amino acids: CASSRPGLFDNEQFF. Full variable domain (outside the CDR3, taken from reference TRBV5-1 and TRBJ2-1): KAGVTQTPRYLIKTRGQQVTLSCSPISGHRSVSWYQQTPGQGLQFLFEYFSETQRNKGNFPGRFSGRQFSNSRSEMNVSTLELGDSALYLCASSRPGLFDNEQFFGPGTRLTVL.